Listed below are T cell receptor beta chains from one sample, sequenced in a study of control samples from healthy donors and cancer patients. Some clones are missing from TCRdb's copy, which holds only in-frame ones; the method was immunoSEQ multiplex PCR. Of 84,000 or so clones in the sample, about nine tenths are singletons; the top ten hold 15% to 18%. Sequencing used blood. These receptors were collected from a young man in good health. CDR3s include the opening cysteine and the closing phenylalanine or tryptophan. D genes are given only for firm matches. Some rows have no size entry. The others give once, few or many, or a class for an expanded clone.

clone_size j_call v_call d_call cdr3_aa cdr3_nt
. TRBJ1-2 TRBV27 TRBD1 CASGTAGRGGSNYGYTF TGTGCCAGCGGGACCGCGGGCAGGGGGGGCTCTAACTATGGCTACACCTTC
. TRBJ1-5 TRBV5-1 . CASSLGFNQPQHF TGCGCCAGCAGCTTGGGTTTTAATCAGCCCCAGCATTTT
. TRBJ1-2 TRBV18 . CASSPSGGDYGYTF TGTGCCAGCTCACCCTCTGGAGGGGACTATGGCTACACCTTC
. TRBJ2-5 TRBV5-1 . CASSRSWSLRETQYF TGCGCCAGCAGCCGTAGCTGGTCGCTACGGGAGACCCAGTACTTC
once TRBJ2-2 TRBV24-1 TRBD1 CATSAWDRGDGGELFF TGTGCCACCAGTGCTTGGGACAGGGGAGACGGCGGGGAGCTGTTTTTT
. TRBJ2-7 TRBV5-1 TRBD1 CASSDGQGLDEQYF TGCGCCAGCAGCGACGGACAGGGGTTGGACGAGCAGTACTTC
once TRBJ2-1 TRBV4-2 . CASSRYLTSKSSYNEQFF TGTGCCAGCAGCCGCTATCTGACGAGCAAGAGCTCCTACAATGAGCAGTTCTTC
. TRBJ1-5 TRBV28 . CASSLKRIGFQPQHF TGTGCCAGCAGTTTAAAGAGAATCGGTTTTCAGCCCCAGCATTTT
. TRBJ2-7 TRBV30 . CAWSVGYQPYHEQYF TGTGCCTGGAGTGTCGGTTATCAACCGTACCACGAGCAGTACTTC
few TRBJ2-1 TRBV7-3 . CASSFMGGPEQFF TGTGCCAGCAGCTTTATGGGGGGGCCTGAGCAGTTCTTC
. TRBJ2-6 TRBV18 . CASSPGESSGANVLTF TGTGCCAGCTCACCGGGGGAAAGCTCTGGGGCCAACGTCCTGACTTTC
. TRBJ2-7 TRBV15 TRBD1 CATSRDKGTGNEQYF TGTGCCACCAGCAGAGATAAGGGGACAGGAAACGAGCAGTACTTC
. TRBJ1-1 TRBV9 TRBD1 CASSVGGQSNTEAFF TGTGCCAGCAGCGTAGGGGGACAGTCGAACACTGAAGCTTTCTTT
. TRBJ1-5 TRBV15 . CATSSRFQGLNQPQHF TGTGCCACCAGCAGCCGGTTTCAGGGCCTCAATCAGCCCCAGCATTTT
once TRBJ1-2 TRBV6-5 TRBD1 CASSYPSGTGGYGYTF TGTGCCAGCAGTTATCCCTCCGGGACAGGGGGCTATGGCTACACCTTC
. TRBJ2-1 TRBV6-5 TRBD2 CASSRGLAGGERQFF TGTGCCAGCAGTCGGGGACTAGCGGGAGGCGAACGGCAGTTCTTC
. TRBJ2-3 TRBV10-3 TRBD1 CAISTGQGTDTQYF TGTGCCATCAGTACGGGACAGGGCACAGATACGCAGTATTTT
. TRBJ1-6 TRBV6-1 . CASSEGFSSSPLHF TGTGCCAGCAGTGAAGGGTTTTCCAGTTCACCCCTCCACTTT
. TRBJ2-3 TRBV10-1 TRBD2 CASSELAGGPNTDTQYF TGCGCCAGCAGTGAACTAGCGGGAGGGCCTAACACAGATACGCAGTATTTT
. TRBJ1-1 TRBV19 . CASSPEGRLNTEAFF TGTGCCAGTAGTCCAGAGGGGCGATTGAACACTGAAGCTTTCTTT
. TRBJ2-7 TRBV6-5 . CASIRTGSSSYEQYF TGTGCCAGCATACGCACAGGGAGCAGCTCCTACGAGCAGTACTTC
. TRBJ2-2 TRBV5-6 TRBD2 CASTQLGGLSTGELFF TGTGCCAGCACCCAACTTGGGGGACTATCCACCGGGGAGCTGTTTTTT
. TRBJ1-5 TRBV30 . CAWSGSNQPQHF TGTGCCTGGAGTGGAAGCAATCAGCCCCAGCATTTT
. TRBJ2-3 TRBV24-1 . CATSGVSGTDTQYF TGTGCCACCAGTGGAGTTAGCGGCACAGATACGCAGTATTTT
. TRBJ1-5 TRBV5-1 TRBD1 CASSLDRGPNQPQHF TGCGCCAGCAGCTTAGACAGGGGGCCCAATCAGCCCCAGCATTTT
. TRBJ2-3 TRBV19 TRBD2 CASNSGVGADTQYF TGTGCCAGTAATAGCGGGGTCGGGGCAGATACGCAGTATTTT
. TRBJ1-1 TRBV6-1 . CASSEARGTEAFF TGTGCCAGCAGTGAAGCCCGGGGGACTGAAGCTTTCTTT
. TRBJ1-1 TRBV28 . CASSPVSGLHMGRTEAFF TGTGCCAGCAGTCCCGTCTCCGGGCTTCATATGGGGCGGACTGAAGCTTTCTTT
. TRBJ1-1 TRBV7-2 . CASSLVQNTEAFF TGTGCCAGCAGCTTAGTGCAGAACACTGAAGCTTTCTTT
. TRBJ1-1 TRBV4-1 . CASSRRTKTEAFF TGCGCCAGCAGTCGACGGACGAAAACTGAAGCTTTCTTT
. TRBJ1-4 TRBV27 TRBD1 CASSFRTGRGVKLFF TGTGCCAGCAGTTTCCGGACAGGGCGGGGGGTAAAACTGTTTTTT